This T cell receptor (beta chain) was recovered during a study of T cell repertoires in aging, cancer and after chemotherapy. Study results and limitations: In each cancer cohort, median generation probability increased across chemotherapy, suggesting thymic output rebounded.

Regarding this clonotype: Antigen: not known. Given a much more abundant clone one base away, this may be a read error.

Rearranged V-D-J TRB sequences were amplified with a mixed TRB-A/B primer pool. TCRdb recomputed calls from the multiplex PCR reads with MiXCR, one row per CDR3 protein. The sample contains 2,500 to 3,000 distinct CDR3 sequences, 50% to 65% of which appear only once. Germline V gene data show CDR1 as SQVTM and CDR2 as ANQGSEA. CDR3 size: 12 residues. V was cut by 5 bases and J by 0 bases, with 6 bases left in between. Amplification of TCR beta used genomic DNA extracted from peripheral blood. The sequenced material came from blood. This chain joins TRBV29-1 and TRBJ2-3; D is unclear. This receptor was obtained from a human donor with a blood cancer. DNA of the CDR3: TGCAGCGTTTATGGCAGCACAGATACGCAGTATTTT. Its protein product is CSVYGSTDTQYF.